This TCR beta chain derives from a study of somatic mutations in cytotoxic T cells in rheumatoid arthritis. Study in general: Flow cytometric sorting isolated some V beta antibody-stained T-cell populations at nearly 100% purity, and among them were V beta1+ cells that underwent TCRB sequencing.

Findings of the study overall: With about 60 patients examined, roughly eight had a largest CD8+ clone exceeding 20% of CD8+ cells. A rise in CD8+ clonality with age was seen in rheumatoid arthritis patients but not in healthy controls.

Here immunoSEQ multiplex PCR was the method, and the copy in TCRdb shows in-frame clones only, minus some. The data hold 17,000 or so clones, with approximately 82% observed a single time. About this clone itself: Antigen unknown.

Purity of the CD4+ and CD8+ cells, isolated by positive magnetic bead selection, was checked by flow cytometry. J was trimmed by 3 bases and V by 2 bases; bases with no gene match: 6. This CDR3 has 15 amino acids. Germline CDR1 SGHKS, CDR2 YYEKEE (reference sequence). This TCR derives from an adult with rheumatoid arthritis. V and J are TRBV5-5 and TRBJ2-7, with 9 bases identical to TRBD1. Sequenced: CD8+ T cells sorted from blood. In DNA, the CDR3 is TGTGCCAGCAGCTTCCCGGGACAGGGTGTCTACGAGCAGTACTTC. The encoded protein is CASSFPGQGVYEQYF.